The 18 T cell receptor beta chains below come from one sample, sequenced in a study of type 1 and type 2 diabetes patients. PCR was run on genomic DNA. Multiplex PCR with 30 forward and 13 reverse primers amplified the TCR beta CDR3. MiXCR, run by TCRdb on the multiplex PCR reads, gives a single entry per CDR3 protein. This sample has about 290,000 distinct CDR3 sequences, with over 45% found just once. The sequenced sample consisted of peripheral blood mononuclear cells (PBMCs). The receptors come from a man younger than 30 with type 2 diabetes.

This clonotype was counted at least ten times. V gene TRBV10-3 combines with J gene TRBJ1-2; no clear D. V was clipped by 3 bases and J by 3 bases, with 5 bases between them. The CDR3 runs to 12 residues. CDR1 and CDR2 from the germline V gene are ENHRY and SYGVKD. In DNA, the CDR3 is TGTGCCATCAGTGATGGGGACTATGGCTACACCTTC. Its translation: CAISDGDYGYTF.

This clonotype turned up a few times. The CDR3 DNA follows: TGCGCCAGCAGCCAATTCTCAACCGGGGAGCTGTTTTTT. This sequence encodes CASSQFSTGELFF. This sequence joins TRBV4-3 and TRBJ2-2; D ambiguous. Trimming left V 2 bases short and J 5 bases short, with 6 bases between. Germline values: CDR1 LGHNA, CDR2 YSLEER. The CDR3 is 13 residues long.

This chain's CDR3 is CASSIGWETQHF. The CDR3 DNA is TGTGCCAGTAGTATAGGTTGGGAGACCCAGCATTTT. This sequence joins TRBV19 and TRBJ1-5; no reliable D call. Germline V gives CDR1 LNHDA, CDR2 SQIVND (reference sequence). V was shortened by 1 base and J by 11 bases, with 9 bases between the two germline ends. This CDR3 comprises 12 residues.

This clonotype was detected a few times. The chain is built from TRBV14 and TRBJ2-7, with 7 bases identical to TRBD1. The ends lost 1 base at V and 5 bases at J; junction bases unmatched: 8. Germline V CDR1 and CDR2: SGHDN, FVKESK. The CDR3 length is 15 residues. CDR3 DNA: TGTGCCAGCAGCCAAGGAGGGGGCTTTATCGACGAGCAGTACTTC. Translating gives CASSQGGGFIDEQYF.

In this sample, this clonotype turned up many times. V usage is TRBV2 and J usage is TRBJ2-5; unclear D gene. The CDR3 has 15 amino acids. Germline CDR1 is SNHLY and CDR2 is FYNNEI. Trimming removed 7 bases at V and 2 bases at J, with 17 bases between. The CDR3 sequence is CASIPTTEIQETQYF. CDR3 DNA sequence: TGTGCCAGCATCCCAACCACGGAAATTCAAGAGACCCAGTACTTC.

The V call is TRBV6-5, the J call TRBJ1-6; D is ambiguous. Germline-derived CDR1 and CDR2 are MNHEY and SVGAGI. V was pared by 1 base and J by 7 bases, with 5 bases between. This CDR3 spans 13 amino acids. CDR3: CASSYLWNSPLHF. CDR3 in DNA: TGTGCCAGCAGTTACTTGTGGAATTCACCCCTCCACTTT.

This clonotype was observed at least ten times. The V and J genes are TRBV19 and TRBJ1-1, with D unresolved. This CDR3 comprises 16 residues. CDR1 and CDR2 (germline): LNHDA, SQIVND (reference sequence). Trimming pared 3 bases from V and 1 base from J, leaving 15 bases between. Here the CDR3 DNA reads TGTGCCAGTAGTATCCCGACACTAGATGCGAACACTGAAGCTTTCTTT. Amino acids: CASSIPTLDANTEAFF.

This clonotype came up many times. J is TRBJ2-2 and V is TRBV15; 7 positions match TRBD2. The CDR3 contains 17 residues. Germline V gives CDR1 LNHNV, CDR2 YYDKDF (reference sequence). V gave up 3 bases and J gave up 3 bases; unmatched junction bases: 10. Here the CDR3 reads CATSRGLSGTYTGELFF. For the CDR3, the DNA is TGTGCCACCAGCAGGGGACTAAGCGGGACGTACACCGGGGAGCTGTTTTTT.

The J gene is TRBJ2-1, the V gene TRBV12-3 or TRBV12-4; perhaps D is TRBD1 or TRBD2 (5 bases each). The V and J ends lost 6 bases and 1 base respectively, with 13 bases between them. The CDR3 is 15 residues long. The CDR3 loop reads CASSSYWGSYNEQFF. The CDR3 DNA is TGTGCCAGCAGCTCCTACTGGGGGTCCTACAATGAGCAGTTCTTC.

The J gene is TRBJ1-1, the V gene TRBV4-1; D perhaps matches TRBD1 (5 bases). The CDR3 consists of 14 residues. Germline CDR1 is MGHRA and CDR2 is YSYEKL. V lost 4 bases to trimming and J lost 3 bases, with 12 bases between them. DNA of the CDR3: TGCGCCAGCAGCCTAGTTAGCAGGGACACTGAAGCTTTCTTT. Translation: CASSLVSRDTEAFF.

The chain couples TRBV27 to TRBJ2-1, with 7 nucleotides matching TRBD2. The CDR3 sequence is 16 residues long. Germline loops: CDR1 MNHEY, CDR2 SMNVEV (reference sequence). The junction had 11 bases not matched to a gene; V was cut back by 4 bases and J by 5 bases. The CDR3 DNA is TGTGCCAGCAGTTGGGGCCCGGGACTACGAAACAATGAGCAGTTCTTC. Translating gives CASSWGPGLRNNEQFF.

The V call is TRBV5-1, the J call TRBJ1-1, with a weak D call TRBD1 (5 bases). Germline V gene data show CDR1 as SGHRS and CDR2 as YFSETQ. Trimming took 0 bases from V and 5 from J, leaving 11 bases between them. The CDR3 loop spans 14 amino acids. CDR3 residues: CASSLASGRTEAFF. The CDR3 DNA is TGCGCCAGCAGCTTGGCCTCGGGACGGACTGAAGCTTTCTTT. The full variable domain, rest sourced from reference TRBV5-1 and TRBJ1-1, is KAGVTQTPRYLIKTRGQQVTLSCSPISGHRSVSWYQQTPGQGLQFLFEYFSETQRNKGNFPGRFSGRQFSNSRSEMNVSTLELGDSALYLCASSLASGRTEAFFGQGTRLTVV.

The chain uses TRBV4-1 and TRBJ1-1, with D possibly TRBD1 on 5 matching bases. Trimming left V 4 bases short and J 1 base short, with 13 bases between. CDR1 is MGHRA, CDR2 YSYEKL, per germline. The CDR3 extends over 15 amino acids. The CDR3 sequence: CASSPVQGSNTEAFF. CDR3 DNA: TGCGCCAGCAGCCCGGTTCAGGGATCGAACACTGAAGCTTTCTTT.

Remarks on this clonotype: The junction differs from germline at one of its ends, possibly a read error. This chain joins TRBV10-3 and TRBJ1-2; D gene ambiguous. The CDR3 length is 14 residues. CDR1 and CDR2 from the germline V gene are ENHRY and SYGVKD. The CDR3 DNA is TGTGCCAGCAGCCACTCTAACAGTAACTGTGGCTACACCTTC. As protein: CASSHSNSNCGYTF.

This clonotype has just a few counts. CDR3: CASSSRDRARSPLHF. The CDR3 nucleotides are TGTGCCAGTAGTTCCCGGGACAGGGCGAGGTCACCCCTCCACTTT. The chain employs TRBV19 and TRBJ1-6, with 9 nucleotides matching TRBD1. CDR3 length: 15 amino acids. Germline CDR1 and CDR2: LNHDA and SQIVND (reference sequence). V gave up 5 bases and J gave up 10 bases; unmatched junction bases: 9.

This chain's CDR3 is CSARRGVAEAFF. The CDR3, as DNA: TGCAGTGCGAGACGGGGTGTCGCTGAAGCTTTCTTT. This chain links TRBV20-1 with TRBJ1-1, with D uncertain. The V end was cut by 6 bases, the J end by 6 bases, with 14 bases between. The CDR3 consists of 12 residues. In germline, CDR1 is DFQATT, CDR2 SNEGSKA (reference sequence).

The chain recombines TRBV6-1 with TRBJ1-1, with D perhaps matching TRBD1 (6 bases). V shed 7 bases and J shed 2 bases, with 11 bases lying between them. The CDR3 sequence is 13 residues long. In germline, CDR1 is MNHNS, CDR2 SASEGT. The CDR3 sequence: CASNRGQNTEAFF. Written as DNA, the CDR3 is TGTGCCAGCAATCGGGGACAAAACACTGAAGCTTTCTTT.

V and J are TRBV5-1 and TRBJ1-2, with 9 nucleotides matching TRBD1. The CDR3 contains 16 residues. The trim removed 4 bases at V and 1 base at J, leaving 8 bases unmatched. CDR1 and CDR2 (germline): SGHRS, YFSETQ. The CDR3: CASSRETGGDNYGYTF. The CDR3 nucleotides read TGCGCCAGCAGCCGAGAAACAGGGGGCGATAACTATGGCTACACCTTC.